The 5 T cell receptor beta chains given below trace back to one sample, sequenced in a study of cytomegalovirus exposure and HLA in healthy donors (dated by TCRdb to 2017 to 2019). The library came from the immunoSEQ multiplex PCR assay. TCRdb limited this immuneACCESS table to in-frame rearrangements with V and J called. A share of clones is missing; checked studies link under half to unresolved V genes, and the rest is unexplained. The sample table lists about 65,000 clones, about 91% of them with a count of one. In total, the top ten clones hold roughly 1.3% of the sample. The sequencing sample was made of PBMCs. The source of these receptors is a woman aged 18 to 35 in good health and CMV-seronegative.

V usage is TRBV4-3 and J usage is TRBJ1-1; TRBD1 is a possible D gene (5 bases). Germline V gene data show CDR1 as LGHNA and CDR2 as YSLEER. The V end lost 0 bases, the J end lost 5 bases, and 10 bases lay between the germline ends. The CDR3 runs to 14 residues. The CDR3 is CASSQDRGGTEAFF. The CDR3 DNA sequence: TGCGCCAGCAGCCAAGATCGGGGGGGAACTGAAGCTTTCTTT.

This sequence joins TRBV5-1 and TRBJ2-7; tentatively, D is TRBD2 (7 bases). Trimming took 5 bases from V and 2 from J, leaving 11 bases between them. The CDR3 loop spans 13 amino acids. CDR1 is SGHRS and CDR2 is YFSETQ in the germline V gene. The CDR3 region has the DNA TGCGCCAGCAGAGGAGGGGGGGCCTACGAGCAGTACTTC. It codes for CASRGGGAYEQYF.

The V gene is TRBV25-1, the J gene TRBJ2-2; D ambiguous. Germline loops: CDR1 MGHDK, CDR2 SYGVNS. The CDR3 is 15 residues long. V was cut by 3 bases and J by 0 bases, with 8 bases left in between. CDR3 coding DNA: TGTGCCAGCAGTGAGCCGCGTTCGAACACCGGGGAGCTGTTTTTT. Its translation is CASSEPRSNTGELFF.

The V and J genes are TRBV11-2 and TRBJ2-1; 12 positions agree with TRBD2. J was trimmed by 9 bases and V by 2 bases; bases with no gene match: 11. The CDR3 extends over 17 amino acids. CDR1 is SGHAT and CDR2 is FQNNGV in the germline V gene. The CDR3 is CASSLYWASGRGGEQFF. The CDR3 bases are TGTGCCAGCAGCTTATATTGGGCTAGCGGGAGGGGAGGTGAGCAGTTCTTC. Variable domain in full (rest from reference TRBV11-2 and TRBJ2-1): EAGVAQSPRYKIIEKRQSVAFWCNPISGHATLYWYQQILGQGPKLLIQFQNNGVVDDSQLPKDRFSAERLKGVDSTLKIQPAKLEDSAVYLCASSLYWASGRGGEQFFGPGTRLTVL.

This rearrangement joins TRBV19 to TRBJ1-1; D gene unclear. V gave up 3 bases and J gave up 0 bases, with 14 bases separating them. Germline V gives CDR1 LNHDA, CDR2 SQIVND (reference sequence). This CDR3 is built from 16 residues. Here the CDR3 DNA reads TGTGCCAGTAGTATCCCGGGAGGAGGCATGAACACTGAAGCTTTCTTT. Encoded protein: CASSIPGGGMNTEAFF.